The sequence of this T cell receptor beta chain was determined in a study of CXCR3-negative and CXCR3-positive naive CD8 T cells. The study's findings and limits: CXCR3-negative and CXCR3-positive naive cells shared comparable TRBV-TRBJ usage, but memory cells did not. Against CXCR3-negative naive cells, CXCR3-positive naive cells showed more hydrophobic TRB CDR3s.

The germline V gene has CDR1 MDHEN and CDR2 SYDVKM. The CDR3 has 13 residues. The study made its TRB cDNA libraries by 5' RACE, adding UMI labels. TCRdb reprocessed the 5' RACE reads and reports one entry per CDR3 protein, with no DNA. The listing records 45,000 to 60,000 distinct CDR3 sequences. Of note for this clonotype: Its specificity is unknown.

The origin of this receptor is a human donor in good health. Some clones in this sample may be carry-over from other donors' samples. This chain joins TRBV28 and TRBJ2-7; there is no DNA to check the TCRdb D call of TRBD1. The sample taken for sequencing was naive CXCR3- CD8+ T cells from blood. Subset: CD45RO-CCR7+CD27+CD95- naive CD8+ T cells lacking CXCR3 (TNR3-). The CDR3: CASSFSQGSEQYF. The entire variable domain, with the rest obtained from reference TRBV28 and TRBJ2-7, is as follows: DVKVTQSSRYLVKRTGEKVFLECVQDMDHENMFWYRQDPGLGLRLIYFSYDVKMKEKGDIPEGYSVSREKKERFSLILESASTNQTSMYLCASSFSQGSEQYFGPGTRLTVT.